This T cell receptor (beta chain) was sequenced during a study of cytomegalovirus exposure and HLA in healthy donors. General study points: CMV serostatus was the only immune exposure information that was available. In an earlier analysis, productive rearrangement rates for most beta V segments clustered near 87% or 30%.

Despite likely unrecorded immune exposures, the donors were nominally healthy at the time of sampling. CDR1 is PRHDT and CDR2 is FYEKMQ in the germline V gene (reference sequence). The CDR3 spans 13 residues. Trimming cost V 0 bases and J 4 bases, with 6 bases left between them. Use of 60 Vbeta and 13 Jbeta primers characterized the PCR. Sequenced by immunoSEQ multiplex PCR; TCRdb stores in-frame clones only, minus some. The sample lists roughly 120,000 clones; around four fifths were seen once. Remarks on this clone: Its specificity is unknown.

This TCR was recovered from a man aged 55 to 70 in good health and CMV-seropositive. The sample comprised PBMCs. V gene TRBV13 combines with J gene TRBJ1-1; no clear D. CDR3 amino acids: CASSLGGGTEAFF. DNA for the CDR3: TGTGCCAGCAGCTTAGGAGGAGGCACTGAAGCTTTCTTT.